A single sample is the source of the 32 T cell receptor beta chains below, sequenced in a study of early T cells in non-severe SARS-CoV-2 infection. TCRdb re-derived calls from the 5' RACE reads in MiXCR, one entry per CDR3 protein. The table includes some 25,000 distinct CDR3 sequences, 4.5% to 6% detected once. The sequencing input was whole blood. The receptors derive from an adult who was a healthcare worker with PCR-confirmed SARS-CoV-2 infection or an uninfected control (not recorded which).

This clonotype was found many times. The genes are TRBV9 and TRBJ2-7; TRBD2 aligns across 8 bases. The junction had 9 bases not matched to a gene; V was cut back by 4 bases and J by 0 bases. Per germline, CDR1 SGDLS and CDR2 YYNGEE. CDR3 length equals 16 residues. This chain's CDR3 is CASSPSTGGPSYEQYF. For the CDR3, the DNA is TGTGCCAGCAGCCCCTCGACGGGAGGGCCCTCCTACGAGCAGTACTTC. The full variable domain, completed using reference TRBV9 and TRBJ2-7, is DSGVTQTPKHLITATGQRVTLRCSPRSGDLSVYWYQQSLDQGLQFLIQYYNGEERAKGNILERFSAQQFPDLHSELNLSSLELGDSALYFCASSPSTGGPSYEQYFGPGTRLTVT.

This clonotype was recorded many times. The gene calls are TRBV28 and TRBJ2-3, with 8 bases that match TRBD1. CDR1 and CDR2 (germline): MDHEN, SYDVKM. The CDR3 extends over 15 amino acids. J lost 2 bases, V lost 3 bases, and 4 bases had no gene match. For the CDR3, the DNA is TGTGCCAGCAGTTTGGACAGGGCAACCACAGATACGCAGTATTTT. Its protein is CASSLDRATTDTQYF.

There are many counts of this clonotype. The chain combines TRBV2 with TRBJ2-7, with D possibly TRBD1 on 7 matching bases. CDR3 length: 14 residues. CDR1 and CDR2 (germline): SNHLY, FYNNEI. The V and J ends lost 7 bases and 5 bases respectively, with 18 bases between them. CDR3 nucleotide sequence: TGTGCCAGCAATCCATCACAGGGGAGGCACGAGCAGTACTTC. It translates to CASNPSQGRHEQYF.

This clonotype appeared many times. This chain links TRBV6-2 or TRBV6-3 with TRBJ1-1; 8 nucleotides agree with TRBD1. The V and J ends lost 1 base and 0 bases, in that order; junction bases with no gene match: 7. This CDR3 spans 17 amino acids. From germline, CDR1 is MNHEY and CDR2 SVGEGT. CDR3 amino acids: CASSYYRGGFMNTEAFF. The CDR3 DNA reads TGTGCCAGCAGTTACTACAGGGGGGGCTTCATGAACACTGAAGCTTTCTTT.

This clonotype was observed a few times. This chain joins TRBV6-5 and TRBJ2-2; D not certain. The CDR3 has 15 amino acids. Germline V gene lookup returns CDR1 MNHEY and CDR2 SVGAGI. Trimming removed 5 bases at V and 2 bases at J, with 12 bases between. CDR3 nucleotide sequence: TGTGCCAGCAGTACCCGGGCAGACAACACCGGGGAGCTGTTTTTT. The encoded protein is CASSTRADNTGELFF.

The chain recombines TRBV28 with TRBJ2-1; TRBD1 might be the D (6 bases). CDR3 length: 16 residues. The V gene's germline CDR1 is MDHEN and CDR2 SYDVKM. V shed 7 bases and J shed 9 bases, with 25 bases lying between them. The CDR3, as DNA: TGTGCCAGCACCGGACTTGGGACATCGCAAACGGGTGAGCAGTTCTTC. Protein sequence: CASTGLGTSQTGEQFF.

This clonotype was seen more than once but under ten times. The chain combines TRBV6-4 with TRBJ2-1; D is ambiguous. The V end lost 9 bases, the J end lost 9 bases, and 15 bases lay between the germline ends. CDR1 and CDR2 from the germline V gene are MRHNA and SNTAGT. The CDR3 covers 12 residues. This CDR3 reads CARYGPQVEQFF. CDR3 DNA: TGTGCCAGATACGGGCCTCAGGTTGAGCAGTTCTTC.

This rearrangement joins TRBV6-1 to TRBJ2-6, with D unresolved. The CDR3 length is 15 residues. V lost 0 bases and J lost 0, with 3 bases in between. CDR1 and CDR2 (germline): MNHNS, SASEGT. CDR3 DNA: TGTGCCAGCAGTGAAGCAAGCTCTGGGGCCAACGTCCTGACTTTC. It codes for CASSEASSGANVLTF.

The chain is built from TRBV19 and TRBJ2-5; no definite D call. Germline V gene data show CDR1 as LNHDA and CDR2 as SQIVND (reference sequence). This CDR3 spans 11 amino acids. V was cut by 1 base and J by 5 bases, with 2 bases left in between. The CDR3 nucleotides are TGTGCCAGTAGTATAGCGGAGACCCAGTACTTC. Translation: CASSIAETQYF.

This rearrangement joins TRBV7-2 to TRBJ2-7; D tentatively reads TRBD1 or TRBD2 (5 bases each). The V and J ends lost 1 base and 0 bases respectively, with 13 bases between them. This CDR3 has 16 residues. Germline loops: CDR1 SGHTA, CDR2 FQGNSA. CDR3 sequence reads: CASSLDSGTRSYEQYF. The CDR3 bases are TGTGCCAGCAGCTTAGATTCCGGGACGCGCTCCTACGAGCAGTACTTC.

Ten or more counts support this clonotype. The chain links TRBV20-1 to TRBJ1-1; 7 positions agree with TRBD1. This CDR3 has 13 residues. Germline CDR1 is DFQATT and CDR2 is SNEGSKA (reference sequence). V shed 6 bases, J shed 3 bases, and the junction held 7 bases outside the gene matches. The CDR3 loop is CSARQGGDTEAFF. CDR3 nucleotide sequence: TGCAGTGCCCGACAGGGTGGGGACACTGAAGCTTTCTTT.

The chain combines TRBV7-2 with TRBJ1-1, with D maybe TRBD1 (5 bases). CDR1 is SGHTA and CDR2 is FQGNSA in the germline V gene. V shed 4 bases and J shed 3 bases, with 12 bases lying between them. This CDR3 contains 14 residues. The CDR3 region is CASSSPGLYTEAFF. CDR3 in DNA: TGTGCCAGCAGCTCCCCGGGACTGTACACTGAAGCTTTCTTT.

The chain couples TRBV10-2 to TRBJ1-5; the match to TRBD1 covers 8 bases. The CDR3 spans 15 residues. Trimming took 5 bases from V and 4 from J; bases not matched to a gene: 7. The germline gives CDR1 WSHSY, CDR2 SAAADI. The CDR3: CASSRTGPLNQPQHF. The CDR3 nucleotides are TGCGCCAGCAGTCGGACAGGGCCCTTAAATCAGCCCCAGCATTTT.

In its sample, this clonotype was seen many times. The V and J genes are TRBV5-6 and TRBJ2-7; D is undetermined. The CDR3 has 15 amino acids. V was clipped by 5 bases and J by 0 bases, with 15 bases between them. The V gene's germline CDR1 is SGHDT and CDR2 YYEEEE. The CDR3 protein is CASRQAATNSYEQYF. CDR3 sequence (DNA): TGTGCCAGCAGGCAAGCAGCCACCAACTCCTACGAGCAGTACTTC.

This clonotype was detected only a few times. The V call is TRBV5-4, the J call TRBJ2-6; unclear D gene. The CDR3 contains 18 residues. V lost 0 bases to trimming and J lost 4 bases, with 17 bases between them. CDR1 is SGHNT, CDR2 YYREEE, per germline (reference sequence). The CDR3 DNA reads as TGTGCCAGCAGCTTGGGGCCCACAAGCACTTCCGGGGCCAACGTCCTGACTTTC. Translating gives CASSLGPTSTSGANVLTF.

This clonotype was counted many times. The chain is built from TRBV10-3 and TRBJ1-4; the D is unclear. CDR1 is ENHRY, CDR2 SYGVKD, per germline. V shed 4 bases and J shed 7 bases, with 13 bases lying between them. This CDR3 contains 14 residues. The CDR3 sequence is CAISVGEDSEKLFF. The CDR3 DNA is TGTGCCATCAGTGTGGGTGAGGATTCTGAAAAACTGTTTTTT.

This clonotype was seen many times. The chain employs TRBV19 and TRBJ1-5; TRBD1 agrees at 9 bases. The CDR3 totals 16 residues. Losses at the gene ends were 6 bases for V and 3 bases for J; bases not matched to a gene: 9. Germline CDR1 is LNHDA and CDR2 is SQIVND (reference sequence). The CDR3 is CASRKLGQGYNQPQHF. The CDR3 region has the DNA TGTGCCAGTAGGAAACTCGGACAGGGGTACAATCAGCCCCAGCATTTT.

This clonotype has a handful of counts. The junction shows a germline mismatch at one end, possibly a read error. This chain uses TRBV28 with TRBJ1-1; D is possibly TRBD1 (6 bases). Per germline, CDR1 MDHEN and CDR2 SYDVKM. CDR3 size: 13 residues. The CDR3 sequence: CASRNYRDTEAFF. In DNA, the CDR3 is TGTGCCAGCAGAAACTACCGGGACACAGAAGCTTTCTTT.

The CDR3 sequence is CASSQGVGSEYSNQPQHF. The CDR3 DNA reads as TGCGCCAGCAGCCAAGGGGTCGGCAGTGAGTATAGCAATCAGCCCCAGCATTTT. J is TRBJ1-5 and V is TRBV4-3; D call uncertain. Germline V CDR1 and CDR2: LGHNA, YSLEER. V was trimmed by 1 base and J by 0 bases, leaving 16 bases between them. The CDR3 is 18 amino acids.

This clonotype was observed a handful of times. The rearrangement links TRBV25-1 to TRBJ1-2; no definite D call. V lost 6 bases, J lost 3 bases, and 8 bases lay in between. The CDR3 totals 12 residues. Germline V gene lookup returns CDR1 MGHDK and CDR2 SYGVNS. CDR3 in amino acids: CASSTAYYGYTF. CDR3 DNA: TGTGCCAGCAGCACAGCTTACTATGGCTACACCTTC.

This clonotype came up many times. The gene calls are TRBV6-5 and TRBJ2-1, with a weak D call TRBD2 (5 bases). This CDR3 is built from 15 residues. Trimming cost V 0 bases and J 0 bases, with 6 bases left between them. CDR1 is MNHEY, CDR2 SVGAGI, per germline. The CDR3 protein is CASSYSAGSYNEQFF. DNA for the CDR3: TGTGCCAGCAGTTACTCGGCGGGCTCCTACAATGAGCAGTTCTTC.

This chain links TRBV10-1 with TRBJ1-1; D might be TRBD1 (5 bases). CDR1 and CDR2 (germline): WNHNN, SYGVQD (reference sequence). V was trimmed by 3 bases and J by 1 base, leaving 15 bases between them. The CDR3 has 16 amino acids. CDR3 nucleotide sequence: TGCGCCAGCAGTGATATTATGGCTGACAGGAACACTGAAGCTTTCTTT. Its protein is CASSDIMADRNTEAFF.

This clonotype was recorded many times. The rearrangement joins TRBV6-5 to TRBJ2-5; a weak D match, TRBD2 (6 bases). From germline, CDR1 is MNHEY and CDR2 SVGAGI. Between the trimmed V and J ends, which lost 0 bases and 5 bases, there was a span of 13 bases. The CDR3 extends over 15 amino acids. The CDR3 here is CASSYSKAGRETQYF. The CDR3 nucleotides are TGTGCCAGCAGTTACTCGAAGGCAGGGAGGGAGACCCAGTACTTC.

This clonotype was detected many times. The chain combines TRBV6-5 with TRBJ1-1, with TRBD1 matching 7 bases. The germline CDR1 and CDR2 sequences are MNHEY and SVGAGI. This CDR3 is built from 16 residues. The ends lost 6 bases at V and 1 base at J; junction bases unmatched: 11. CDR3 sequence reads: CASSPLVAGGNTEAFF. The CDR3 DNA is TGTGCCAGCAGCCCCCTAGTCGCAGGGGGGAACACTGAAGCTTTCTTT.

The table lists this clonotype with many counts. CDR3 protein: CASSPQLAGGVNEQFF. CDR3 bases: TGTGCCAGCAGCCCCCAACTAGCGGGGGGAGTAAATGAGCAGTTCTTC. The rearrangement joins TRBV6-5 to TRBJ2-1; 12 bases map to TRBD2. V lost 6 bases and J lost 7; bases outside the gene matches: 10. In germline, CDR1 is MNHEY, CDR2 SVGAGI. The CDR3 contains 16 residues.

The chain carries TRBV7-8 and TRBJ2-7, with 11 positions matching TRBD2. The CDR3 spans 14 residues. V lost 5 bases to trimming and J lost 6 bases; unmatched junction nucleotides: 6. Germline CDR1 SGHVS, CDR2 FQNEAQ. The CDR3 protein is CASSPRTSGLEQYF. CDR3 DNA: TGTGCCAGCAGCCCACGGACTAGCGGGCTCGAGCAGTACTTC.

V and J are TRBV5-5 and TRBJ2-7, with a possible D match to TRBD2 (5 bases). There are 14 residues in the CDR3. Germline lookup yields CDR1 SGHKS and CDR2 YYEKEE (reference sequence). The ends were cut back, 3 bases at V and 6 bases at J, with 16 bases in the middle. The CDR3 spells CASSSAAGPSEQYF. The CDR3 region has the DNA TGTGCCAGCAGCTCAGCGGCGGGCCCCAGCGAGCAGTACTTC.

This clonotype has only a few counts. The chain links TRBV2 to TRBJ2-5, with 9 bases fitting TRBD1. Germline loops: CDR1 SNHLY, CDR2 FYNNEI. The CDR3 totals 15 residues. Trimming took 3 bases from V and 1 from J; bases not matched to a gene: 3. CDR3 coding DNA: TGTGCCAGCAGTGAGTTGGGACAGGGCCAAGAGACCCAGTACTTC. This gives the protein CASSELGQGQETQYF.

This clonotype appeared many times. The chain is built from TRBV24-1 and TRBJ1-3; no clear D. Trimming cost V 9 bases and J 0 bases, with 8 bases left between them. CDR1 and CDR2 from the germline V gene are KGHDR and SFDVKD. The CDR3 runs to 13 residues. The CDR3 sequence: CATSRDSGNTIYF. The CDR3 DNA is TGTGCCACCTCCCGGGACTCTGGAAACACCATATATTTT.

This clonotype was counted at least ten times. This sequence joins TRBV12-3 or TRBV12-4 and TRBJ1-4; 7 bases align to TRBD1. The CDR3 totals 13 residues. V was pared by 6 bases and J by 7 bases, with 5 bases of the junction left unmatched. CDR3 nucleotide sequence: TGTGCCAGCAGCCCGGGACAGTTTGAAAAACTGTTTTTT. Protein: CASSPGQFEKLFF.

The CDR3 spells CASSADTSKNIQYF. CDR3 DNA: TGTGCCAGCAGCGCGGACACTTCCAAAAACATTCAGTACTTC. V usage is TRBV2 and J usage is TRBJ2-4; maybe TRBD1 (5 bases). Germline V gene sequence: CDR1 SNHLY, CDR2 FYNNEI. V lost 6 bases and J 2 bases, leaving 11 bases between the germline ends. The CDR3 spans 14 residues.

In its sample, this clonotype was seen a few times. The chain links TRBV27 to TRBJ2-7, with D uncertain. The length of the CDR3 is 12 residues. Per the germline V gene, CDR1 is MNHEY and CDR2 is SMNVEV (reference sequence). Trimming shortened V by 5 bases and J by 6 bases, and 11 bases separated the two germline ends. This CDR3 reads CASSPTLGEQYF. In nucleotides, the CDR3 is TGTGCCAGCAGTCCGACTTTAGGCGAGCAGTACTTC.